What follows are 28 T cell receptor beta chains derived from one specimen sequenced in a study of cytomegalovirus exposure and HLA in healthy donors listed by TCRdb under 2017. Receptors were amplified or captured by the immunoSEQ multiplex PCR assay. The multiplex PCR relied on a mix of 60 forward primers for TCR Vbeta segments and 13 reverse primers for TCR Jbeta segments. TCRdb provides this immuneACCESS table in a form limited to in-frame rearrangements. Some clones are lacking; in checked studies, under half of them reflect an unresolved V gene, and why the rest are absent is not known. In all, the sample holds roughly 130,000 clones, and roughly 83% of those were seen once. The leading ten clones occupy roughly 2% of the sample. Sequenced input: PBMCs. The source is a man between 18 and 35 years old in good health and CMV-seronegative.

This chain uses TRBV28 with TRBJ1-1; D perhaps matches TRBD1 (5 bases). Trimming took 2 bases from V and 10 from J, leaving 8 bases between them. Germline-derived CDR1 and CDR2 are MDHEN and SYDVKM. This CDR3 is built from 11 residues. Written as DNA, the CDR3 is TGTGCCAGCAGTTTAGGCAGGGCAGCTTTCTTT. Protein sequence: CASSLGRAAFF. The full variable domain, with the rest looked up from reference TRBV28 and TRBJ1-1, is DVKVTQSSRYLVKRTGEKVFLECVQDMDHENMFWYRQDPGLGLRLIYFSYDVKMKEKGDIPEGYSVSREKKERFSLILESASTNQTSMYLCASSLGRAAFFGQGTRLTVV.

The chain joins TRBV7-2 to TRBJ1-1; the D is unclear. Germline CDR1 and CDR2: SGHTA and FQGNSA. The V and J ends lost 0 bases and 1 base respectively, with 12 bases between them. This CDR3 has 16 residues. Here the CDR3 DNA reads TGTGCCAGCAGCTTAGCTGTGTGGAGACGGAACACTGAAGCTTTCTTT. This sequence encodes CASSLAVWRRNTEAFF. The complete variable domain, with remaining parts taken from reference TRBV7-2 and TRBJ1-1, reads GAGVSQSPSNKVTEKGKDVELRCDPISGHTALYWYRQSLGQGLEFLIYFQGNSAPDKSGLPSDRFSAERTGGSVSTLTIQRTQQEDSAVYLCASSLAVWRRNTEAFFGQGTRLTVV.

The V gene is TRBV23-1, the J gene TRBJ1-5; a weak D match, TRBD1 (5 bases). TRBV23-1 is an ORF, with its function uncertain. V shed 0 bases and J shed 3 bases, with 30 bases lying between them. The CDR3 covers 22 residues. This chain's CDR3 is CASSQSPVTRGIHASFNQPQHF. The CDR3 coding sequence is TGCGCCAGCAGTCAATCTCCAGTTACCCGGGGGATACACGCTTCCTTCAATCAGCCCCAGCATTTT.

V is TRBV12-5 and J is TRBJ2-7, with D possibly matching TRBD2 (6 bases). CDR1 is LGHNT and CDR2 is FRNRAP in the germline V gene. The V gene lost 6 bases and the J gene lost 4 bases, with 13 bases spanning the gap. This CDR3 spans 13 amino acids. DNA of the CDR3: TGTGCTAGTGGACCCGGGGGTCAATACGAGCAGTACTTC. It codes for CASGPGGQYEQYF.

The gene calls are TRBV4-1 and TRBJ2-7; TRBD2 agrees at 15 bases. After removal of 1 base from V and 10 bases from J, the junction contained 11 bases not matched to a gene. This CDR3 region has 17 residues. CDR1 is MGHRA and CDR2 is YSYEKL in the germline V gene. The DNA for the CDR3 is TGCGCCAGCAGCCAAGTGGTGGTGGGACTAGCGGGAGGCGCTCAGTACTTC. Residues: CASSQVVVGLAGGAQYF.

The chain couples TRBV4-2 to TRBJ1-2; D is perhaps TRBD1 (6 bases). The CDR3 length is 15 residues. Looked up from germline, CDR1 is LGHNA and CDR2 is YNFKEQ. V lost 0 bases, J lost 4 bases, and 12 bases lay in between. For the CDR3, the DNA is TGTGCCAGCAGCCAAGAGACAGGAGAACCCTATGGCTACACCTTC. Residues: CASSQETGEPYGYTF.

The chain combines TRBV19 with TRBJ1-2; 7 nucleotides line up with TRBD1. Germline CDR1 and CDR2: LNHDA and SQIVND (reference sequence). The CDR3 extends over 13 amino acids. The V and J ends lost 10 bases and 8 bases, in that order; junction bases with no gene match: 13. The CDR3 DNA reads TGTGCCATCCGACAGGGCCCCGTAGGGGGCTACACCTTC. As protein: CAIRQGPVGGYTF.

V usage is TRBV4-3 and J usage is TRBJ2-5, with 8 bases fitting TRBD2. V gave up 0 bases and J gave up 5 bases; unmatched junction bases: 5. This CDR3 is 15 amino acids long. Per the germline V gene, CDR1 is LGHNA and CDR2 is YSLEER. The CDR3 reads CASSQDPGGRETQYF. The DNA of the CDR3 is TGCGCCAGCAGCCAAGATCCGGGGGGGAGGGAGACCCAGTACTTC.

This rearrangement joins TRBV25-1 to TRBJ2-7; perhaps TRBD2 as D (7 bases). Trimming took 3 bases from V and 3 from J, leaving 12 bases between them. Looked up from germline, CDR1 is MGHDK and CDR2 is SYGVNS. CDR3 size: 14 residues. CDR3 sequence (DNA): TGTGCCAGCAGTGACTCGGGGGGCGGCTACGAGCAGTACTTC. Its translation: CASSDSGGGYEQYF.

This clone has just a few counts. V is TRBV21-1 and J is TRBJ2-7; the table gives TRBD2 as D, unverified against the DNA. TRBV21-1 constitutes a pseudogene. CDR3 length: 20 residues. The CDR3 protein is CASSKFSGTSGVKSSYEQYV. The CDR3 nucleotides read TGTGCCAGCAGCAAATTTAGTGGGACTAGCGGAGTTAAAAGCTCCTACGAGCAGTACGTC.

The J gene is TRBJ2-7, the V gene TRBV6-6; weak D call: TRBD1 (5 bases). Trimming pared 6 bases from V and 0 bases from J, leaving 9 bases between. The germline CDR1 and CDR2 sequences are MNHNY and SVGAGI (reference sequence). This CDR3 contains 13 residues. CDR3 sequence reads: CASSRQSSYEQYF. DNA for the CDR3: TGTGCCAGCAGCCGACAGAGCTCCTACGAGCAGTACTTC.

The chain combines TRBV11-2 with TRBJ2-7; D unclear. The ends were cut back, 4 bases at V and 9 bases at J, with 7 bases in the middle. The CDR3 sequence is 10 residues long. Germline V gene lookup returns CDR1 SGHAT and CDR2 FQNNGV. The CDR3 DNA reads TGTGCCAGCAGCTCGGTTGGGCAGTACTTC. Translating it yields CASSSVGQYF.

Points on this clone: Other nucleotide sequences from this sample produce the same CDR3. The J gene is TRBJ2-7, the V gene TRBV30; TRBD1 matches at 9 bases. Germline V gene sequence: CDR1 GTSNPN, CDR2 SVGIG (reference sequence). The V segment lost 5 bases and the J segment 4 bases; nucleotides outside the gene matches: 0. CDR3 length equals 11 residues. The CDR3 DNA sequence: TGTGCCTGGGGACAGGGGTACGAGCAGTACTTC. It encodes CAWGQGYEQYF.

The rearrangement links TRBV5-1 to TRBJ1-2; 7 positions match TRBD1. The germline V gene encodes CDR1 SGHRS and CDR2 YFSETQ. The length of the CDR3 is 13 residues. The junction had 8 bases not matched to a gene; V was cut back by 5 bases and J by 7 bases. The CDR3, as DNA: TGCGCCAGCAGTTCAGGGGGAGGCGCTGGCTACACCTTC. Translated, it gives CASSSGGGAGYTF.

The rearrangement joins TRBV5-1 to TRBJ1-3, with 10 bases identical to TRBD1. Trimming removed 4 bases from V and 2 bases from J; junction bases left unmatched: 6. CDR3 size: 16 residues. Germline V gene sequence: CDR1 SGHRS, CDR2 YFSETQ. The CDR3 loop reads CASSTRQGAAGNTIYF. The CDR3 DNA is TGCGCCAGCAGCACAAGACAGGGGGCGGCTGGAAACACCATATATTTT.

This clone occurred a few times. The gene calls are TRBV6-1 and TRBJ2-7; the D gene is possibly TRBD2 (6 bases). CDR1 and CDR2 from the germline V gene are MNHNS and SASEGT. The CDR3 consists of 14 residues. The V and J ends lost 8 bases and 0 bases respectively, with 14 bases between them. The CDR3 DNA follows: TGTGCCAGCGTCCGGGACTTTAGCTCCTACGAGCAGTACTTC. Translating it yields CASVRDFSSYEQYF.

The V call is TRBV28, the J call TRBJ2-7, with D tentatively TRBD2 (6 bases). Per germline, CDR1 MDHEN and CDR2 SYDVKM. V was trimmed by 6 bases and J by 3 bases, leaving 15 bases between them. The CDR3 extends over 14 amino acids. The CDR3 nucleotides read TGTGCCAGCAGCTCTAGCGACCGTATCTACGAGCAGTACTTC. It specifies CASSSSDRIYEQYF.

V and J are TRBV18 and TRBJ2-5; perhaps TRBD2 as D (6 bases). Germline V gene data show CDR1 as KGHSH and CDR2 as LQKENI. The V gene lost 4 bases and the J gene lost 4 bases, with 13 bases spanning the gap. There are 14 residues in the CDR3. CDR3 coding DNA: TGTGCCAGCTCACTTTCGGGAGAGGGAGAGACCCAGTACTTC. Translated, it gives CASSLSGEGETQYF.

The chain employs TRBV6-5 and TRBJ2-1, with 13 bases that match TRBD2. The germline CDR1 and CDR2 sequences are MNHEY and SVGAGI. This CDR3 has 15 amino acids. V was clipped by 6 bases and J by 6 bases; unmatched bases: 5. The CDR3 spells CASRSLAGGPNEQFF. The CDR3 DNA reads as TGTGCCAGCAGGTCACTAGCGGGAGGGCCCAATGAGCAGTTCTTC.

This clone appeared once. The chain recombines TRBV13 with TRBJ1-2; weak D call: TRBD1 (5 bases). Trimming removed 6 bases at V and 8 bases at J, with 19 bases between. Looked up from germline, CDR1 is PRHDT and CDR2 is FYEKMQ (reference sequence). This CDR3 comprises 14 residues. The CDR3 reads CASRRAPENRGYTF. In nucleotides, the CDR3 is TGTGCCAGCAGACGAGCACCCGAAAACAGGGGCTACACCTTC.

This clone was counted only a few times. The rearrangement uses TRBV4-2 and TRBJ2-3, with 9 bases matching TRBD2. CDR3 length: 18 residues. Germline CDR1 and CDR2: LGHNA and YNFKEQ. V lost 8 bases and J lost 3; bases outside the gene matches: 18. Here the CDR3 DNA reads TGTGCCAGCTCCATTTGGGGGGAGCTAGCGGGGAATACAGATACGCAGTATTTT. Translated: CASSIWGELAGNTDTQYF.

The J gene is TRBJ2-1, the V gene TRBV27, with a weak D call TRBD2 (5 bases). V was trimmed by 0 bases and J by 7 bases, leaving 22 bases between them. Germline V CDR1 and CDR2: MNHEY, SMNVEV (reference sequence). CDR3 size: 18 residues. The CDR3 DNA follows: TGTGCCAGCAGTTTATCCCCCACCCGACGGGGAGTGAGAAATGAGCAGTTCTTC. Encoded protein: CASSLSPTRRGVRNEQFF.

This clone has a single count. This chain uses TRBV15 with TRBJ2-7; weak D call: TRBD2 (5 bases). V gave up 0 bases and J gave up 4 bases, with 10 bases separating them. The CDR3 extends over 14 amino acids. From germline, CDR1 is LNHNV and CDR2 YYDKDF (reference sequence). CDR3 nucleotide sequence: TGTGCCACCAGCAGAGATAGAGGGAGTTACGAGCAGTACGTC. It is translated as CATSRDRGSYEQYV.

The table lists this clone with a few counts. The V call is TRBV4-3, the J call TRBJ1-2; tentatively, D is TRBD1 (6 bases). Trimming cost V 4 bases and J 2 bases, with 14 bases left between them. From germline, CDR1 is LGHNA and CDR2 YSLEER. The CDR3 covers 15 residues. In DNA form, the CDR3 reads TGCGCCAGCAGCCGAGAACAGGGAGTGAACTATGGCTACACCTTC. Amino acids: CASSREQGVNYGYTF.

The chain has TRBV2 and TRBJ1-1, with 7 bases matching TRBD1. The V gene's germline CDR1 is SNHLY and CDR2 FYNNEI. Losses at the gene ends were 2 bases for V and 3 bases for J; bases not matched to a gene: 0. The CDR3 is 13 residues long. CDR3 region: CASSEQGDTEAFF. The CDR3 DNA is TGTGCCAGCAGTGAACAGGGGGACACTGAAGCTTTCTTT. Combining the CDR3 with reference TRBV2 and TRBJ1-1 gives the whole variable domain EPEVTQTPSHQVTQMGQEVILRCVPISNHLYFYWYRQILGQKVEFLVSFYNNEISEKSEIFDDQFSVERPDGSNFTLKIRSTKLEDSAMYFCASSEQGDTEAFFGQGTRLTVV.

The chain carries TRBV28 and TRBJ2-5; 7 nucleotides match TRBD2. CDR3 length: 13 amino acids. Germline V lookup: CDR1 MDHEN, CDR2 SYDVKM. The V gene end was trimmed by 5 bases and the J gene end by 2 bases; junction bases not matched to a gene: 2. The DNA of the CDR3 is TGTGCCAGCAGTGGGGGGGGACAAGAGACCCAGTACTTC. Its protein product is CASSGGGQETQYF.

CDR3 in amino acids: CASSLRARGKLFF. In DNA, the CDR3 is TGTGCCAGCAGCCTGAGGGCCCGGGGAAAACTGTTTTTT. The chain employs TRBV28 and TRBJ1-4; no clear D. This CDR3 contains 13 residues. Germline CDR1 and CDR2: MDHEN and SYDVKM. Trimming left V 6 bases short and J 10 bases short, with 15 bases between.

On this clone: The sample holds other DNA sequences that translate to the same CDR3. The rearrangement uses TRBV5-1 and TRBJ1-4, with D possibly matching TRBD1 (5 bases). CDR3 length equals 14 residues. Germline V lookup: CDR1 SGHRS, CDR2 YFSETQ. V was cut by 5 bases and J by 0 bases, with 8 bases left in between. Here the CDR3 reads CASRSTATNEKLFF. CDR3 nucleotide sequence: TGCGCCAGCAGGTCGACAGCAACTAATGAAAAACTGTTTTTT.